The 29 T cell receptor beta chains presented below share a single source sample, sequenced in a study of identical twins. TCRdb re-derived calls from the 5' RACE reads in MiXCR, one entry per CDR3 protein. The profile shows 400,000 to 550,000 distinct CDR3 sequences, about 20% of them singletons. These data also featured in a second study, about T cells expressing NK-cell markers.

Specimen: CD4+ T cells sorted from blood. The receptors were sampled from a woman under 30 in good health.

CDR3 bases: TGCAGTGCGTTCGGGACTAGCGGGAGAGAGACCCAGTACTTC. It encodes CSAFGTSGRETQYF. This chain links TRBV20-1 with TRBJ2-5, with TRBD2 matching over 14 bases. Germline CDR1 DFQATT, CDR2 SNEGSKA (reference sequence). The CDR3 loop spans 14 amino acids. J gave up 4 bases and V 6 bases, and 4 bases lay outside the gene matches.

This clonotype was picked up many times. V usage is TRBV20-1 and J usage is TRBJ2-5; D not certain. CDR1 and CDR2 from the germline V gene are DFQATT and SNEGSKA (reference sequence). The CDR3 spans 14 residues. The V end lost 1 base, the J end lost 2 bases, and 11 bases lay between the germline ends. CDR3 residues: CSARVPDKQETQYF. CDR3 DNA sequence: TGCAGTGCTAGAGTCCCCGACAAACAAGAGACCCAGTACTTC.

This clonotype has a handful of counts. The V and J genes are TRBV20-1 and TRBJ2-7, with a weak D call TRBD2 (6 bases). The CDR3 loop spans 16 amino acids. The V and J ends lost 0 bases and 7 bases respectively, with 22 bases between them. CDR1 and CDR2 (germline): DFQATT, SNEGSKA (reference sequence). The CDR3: CSARDFYVRVEGEQYF. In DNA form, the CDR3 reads TGCAGTGCTAGAGATTTTTACGTCCGGGTGGAGGGGGAGCAGTACTTC.

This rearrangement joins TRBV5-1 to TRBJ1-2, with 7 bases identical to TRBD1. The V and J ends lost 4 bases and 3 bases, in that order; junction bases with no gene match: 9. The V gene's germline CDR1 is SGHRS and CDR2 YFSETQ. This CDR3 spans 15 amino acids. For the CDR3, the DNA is TGCGCCAGCAGCCGGGGGAACAGGGGTGACTATGGCTACACCTTC. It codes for CASSRGNRGDYGYTF.

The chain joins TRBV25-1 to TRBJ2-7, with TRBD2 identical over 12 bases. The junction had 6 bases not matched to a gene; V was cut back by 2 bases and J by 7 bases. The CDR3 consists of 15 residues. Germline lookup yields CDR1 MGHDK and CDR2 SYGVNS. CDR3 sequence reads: CASSERTSGIDEQYF. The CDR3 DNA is TGTGCCAGCAGTGAAAGGACTAGCGGGATTGATGAGCAGTACTTC.

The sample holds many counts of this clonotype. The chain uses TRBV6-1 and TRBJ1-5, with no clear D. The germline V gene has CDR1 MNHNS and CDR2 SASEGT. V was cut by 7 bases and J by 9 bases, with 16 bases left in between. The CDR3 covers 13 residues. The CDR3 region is CASNSGEARPQHF. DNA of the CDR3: TGTGCCAGCAATAGTGGGGAGGCCCGGCCCCAGCATTTT.

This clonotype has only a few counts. CDR3 DNA sequence: TGTGCCATCAGTGAGATAAGGGGACGCGAGAACACTGAAGCTTTCTTT. Protein sequence: CAISEIRGRENTEAFF. The chain has TRBV10-3 and TRBJ1-1; possible D gene TRBD1, 5 bases. The CDR3 spans 16 residues. Germline V gives CDR1 ENHRY, CDR2 SYGVKD. Trimming took off 2 bases at V and 1 base at J, with 14 bases between the two ends.

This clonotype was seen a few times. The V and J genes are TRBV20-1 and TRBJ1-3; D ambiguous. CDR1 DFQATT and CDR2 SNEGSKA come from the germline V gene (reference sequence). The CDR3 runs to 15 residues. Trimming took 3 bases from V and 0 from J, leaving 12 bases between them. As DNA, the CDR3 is TGCAGTGCTAGGCCCCAAGTACTCTCTGGAAACACCATATATTTT. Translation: CSARPQVLSGNTIYF.

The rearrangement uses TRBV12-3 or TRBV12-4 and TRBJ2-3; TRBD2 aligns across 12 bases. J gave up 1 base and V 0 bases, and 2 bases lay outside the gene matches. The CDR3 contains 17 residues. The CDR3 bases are TGTGCCAGCAGTTTAGCTCGACTAGCGGGGGGCACAGATACGCAGTATTTT. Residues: CASSLARLAGGTDTQYF.

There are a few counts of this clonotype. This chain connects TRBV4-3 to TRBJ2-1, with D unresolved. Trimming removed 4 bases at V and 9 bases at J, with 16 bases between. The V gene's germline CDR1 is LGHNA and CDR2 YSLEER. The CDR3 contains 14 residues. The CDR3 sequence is CASSPSGIVAEQFF. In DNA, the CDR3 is TGCGCCAGCAGCCCAAGTGGGATAGTCGCTGAGCAGTTCTTC.

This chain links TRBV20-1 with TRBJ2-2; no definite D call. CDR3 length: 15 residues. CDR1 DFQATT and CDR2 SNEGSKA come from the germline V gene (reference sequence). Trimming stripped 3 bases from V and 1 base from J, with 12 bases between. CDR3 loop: CSARQPGRNTGELFF. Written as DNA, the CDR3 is TGCAGTGCTAGGCAGCCCGGACGGAACACCGGGGAGCTGTTTTTT.

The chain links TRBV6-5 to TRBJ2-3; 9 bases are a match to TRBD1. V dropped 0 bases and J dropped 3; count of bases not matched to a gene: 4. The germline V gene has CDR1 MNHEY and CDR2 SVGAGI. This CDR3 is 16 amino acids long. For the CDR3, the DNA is TGTGCCAGCAGTTACTCGATTGGACAGGGGACAGATACGCAGTATTTT. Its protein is CASSYSIGQGTDTQYF.

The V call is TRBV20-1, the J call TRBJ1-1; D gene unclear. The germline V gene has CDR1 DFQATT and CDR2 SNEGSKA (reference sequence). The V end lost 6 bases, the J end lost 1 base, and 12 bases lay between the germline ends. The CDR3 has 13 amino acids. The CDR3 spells CSAVKGPNTEAFF. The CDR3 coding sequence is TGCAGTGCGGTGAAAGGGCCGAACACTGAAGCTTTCTTT.

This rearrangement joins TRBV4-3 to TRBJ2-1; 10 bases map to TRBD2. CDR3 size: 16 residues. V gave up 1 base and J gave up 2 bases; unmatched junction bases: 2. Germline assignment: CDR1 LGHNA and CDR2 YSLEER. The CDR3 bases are TGCGCCAGCAGCCAAGGTCTAGCGGGGGCCTACAATGAGCAGTTCTTC. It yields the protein CASSQGLAGAYNEQFF.

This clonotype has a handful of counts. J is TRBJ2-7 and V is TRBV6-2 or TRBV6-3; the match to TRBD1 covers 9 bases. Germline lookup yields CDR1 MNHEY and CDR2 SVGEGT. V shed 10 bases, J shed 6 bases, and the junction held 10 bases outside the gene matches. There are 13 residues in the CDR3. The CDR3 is CATAGQGSREQYF. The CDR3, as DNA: TGTGCCACCGCTGGACAGGGGAGTCGCGAGCAGTACTTC.

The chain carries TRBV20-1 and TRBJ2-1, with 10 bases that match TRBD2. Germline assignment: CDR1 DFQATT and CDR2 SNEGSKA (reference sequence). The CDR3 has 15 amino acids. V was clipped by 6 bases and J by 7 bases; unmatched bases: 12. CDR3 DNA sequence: TGCAGTGCCTCTGTAAGCGGGAGGGCCGGAAATGAGCAGTTCTTC. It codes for CSASVSGRAGNEQFF.

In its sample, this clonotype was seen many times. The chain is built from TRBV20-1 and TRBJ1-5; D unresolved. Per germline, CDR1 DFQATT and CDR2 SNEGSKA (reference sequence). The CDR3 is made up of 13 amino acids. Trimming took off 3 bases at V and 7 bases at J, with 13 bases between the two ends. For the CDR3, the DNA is TGCAGTGCTAGTCTGTCAGCCGGACAGCCCCAGCATTTT. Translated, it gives CSASLSAGQPQHF.

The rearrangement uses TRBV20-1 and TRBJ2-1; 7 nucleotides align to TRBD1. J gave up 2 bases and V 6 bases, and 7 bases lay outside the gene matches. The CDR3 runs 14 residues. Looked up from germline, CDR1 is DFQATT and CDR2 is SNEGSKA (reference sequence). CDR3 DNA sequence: TGCAGTGCCAACAGGGGCAGTGCCTACAATGAGCAGTTCTTC. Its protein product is CSANRGSAYNEQFF.

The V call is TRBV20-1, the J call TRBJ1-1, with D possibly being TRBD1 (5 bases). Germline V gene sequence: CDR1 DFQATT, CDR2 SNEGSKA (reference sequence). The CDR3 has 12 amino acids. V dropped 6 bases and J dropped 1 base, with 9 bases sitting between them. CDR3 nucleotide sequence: TGCAGTGCCCAAGGGGAGAACACTGAAGCTTTCTTT. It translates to CSAQGENTEAFF.

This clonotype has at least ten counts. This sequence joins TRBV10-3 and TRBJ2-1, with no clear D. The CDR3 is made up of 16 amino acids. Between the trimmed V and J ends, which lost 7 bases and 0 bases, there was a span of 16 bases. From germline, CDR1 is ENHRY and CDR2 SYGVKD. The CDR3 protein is CAITLEEPSSYNEQFF. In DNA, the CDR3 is TGTGCCATCACACTCGAGGAGCCAAGCTCCTACAATGAGCAGTTCTTC.

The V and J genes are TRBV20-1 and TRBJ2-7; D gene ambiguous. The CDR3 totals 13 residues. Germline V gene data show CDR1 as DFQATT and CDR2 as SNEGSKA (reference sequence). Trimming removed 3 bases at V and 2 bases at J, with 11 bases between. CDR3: CSASAGSPYEQYF. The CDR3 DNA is TGCAGTGCTAGTGCTGGATCCCCCTACGAGCAGTACTTC.

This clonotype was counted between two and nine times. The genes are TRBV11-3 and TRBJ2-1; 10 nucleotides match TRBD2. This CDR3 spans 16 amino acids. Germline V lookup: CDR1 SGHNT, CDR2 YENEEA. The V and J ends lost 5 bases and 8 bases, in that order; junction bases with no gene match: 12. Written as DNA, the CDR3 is TGTGCCAGCAGCCTAGGGGGGCTAGCGGGAGTGGATGAGCAGTTCTTC. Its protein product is CASSLGGLAGVDEQFF. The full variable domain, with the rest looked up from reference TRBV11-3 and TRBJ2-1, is EAGVVQSPRYKIIEKKQPVAFWCNPISGHNTLYWYLQNLGQGPELLIRYENEEAVDDSQLPKDRFSAERLKGVDSTLKIQPAELGDSAVYLCASSLGGLAGVDEQFFGPGTRLTVL.

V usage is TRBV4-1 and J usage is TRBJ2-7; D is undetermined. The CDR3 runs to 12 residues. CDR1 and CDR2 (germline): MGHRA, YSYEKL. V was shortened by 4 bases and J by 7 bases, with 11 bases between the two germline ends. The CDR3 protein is CASSPDSREQYF. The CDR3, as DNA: TGCGCCAGCAGCCCTGATAGCCGGGAGCAGTACTTC.

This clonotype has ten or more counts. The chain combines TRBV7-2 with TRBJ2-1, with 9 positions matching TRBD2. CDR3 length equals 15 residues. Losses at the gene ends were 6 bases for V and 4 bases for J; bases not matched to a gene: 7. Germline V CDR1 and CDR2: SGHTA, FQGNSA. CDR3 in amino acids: CASSLGTSTYNEQFF. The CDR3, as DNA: TGTGCCAGCAGTCTGGGGACTAGCACTTACAATGAGCAGTTCTTC.

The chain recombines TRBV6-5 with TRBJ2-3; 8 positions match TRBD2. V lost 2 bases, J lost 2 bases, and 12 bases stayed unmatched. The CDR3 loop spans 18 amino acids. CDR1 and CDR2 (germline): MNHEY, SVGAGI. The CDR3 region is CASSYPTSRGGDTDTQYF. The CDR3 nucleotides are TGTGCCAGCAGTTACCCCACTAGCCGGGGGGGGGACACAGATACGCAGTATTTT.

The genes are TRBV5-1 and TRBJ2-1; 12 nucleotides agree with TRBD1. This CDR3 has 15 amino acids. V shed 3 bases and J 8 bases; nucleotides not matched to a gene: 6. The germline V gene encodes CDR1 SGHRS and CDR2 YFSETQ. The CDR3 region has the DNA TGCGCCAGCAGCTCCCGGGACAGGGGGCCTGATGAGCAGTTCTTC. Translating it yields CASSSRDRGPDEQFF.

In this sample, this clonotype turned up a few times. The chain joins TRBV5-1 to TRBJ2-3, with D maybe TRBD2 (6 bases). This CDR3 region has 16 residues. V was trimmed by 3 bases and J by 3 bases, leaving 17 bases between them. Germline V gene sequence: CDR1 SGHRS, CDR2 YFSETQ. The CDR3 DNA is TGCGCCAGCAGCTGGGACTCGGGGGTGGGAACAGATACGCAGTATTTT. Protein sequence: CASSWDSGVGTDTQYF.

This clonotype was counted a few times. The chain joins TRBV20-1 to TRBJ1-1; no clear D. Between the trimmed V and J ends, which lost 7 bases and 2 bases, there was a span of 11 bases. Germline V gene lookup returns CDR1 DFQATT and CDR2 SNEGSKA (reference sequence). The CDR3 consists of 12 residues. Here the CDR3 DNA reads TGCAGTGTCTCCAACAGTAACACTGAAGCTTTCTTT. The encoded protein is CSVSNSNTEAFF.

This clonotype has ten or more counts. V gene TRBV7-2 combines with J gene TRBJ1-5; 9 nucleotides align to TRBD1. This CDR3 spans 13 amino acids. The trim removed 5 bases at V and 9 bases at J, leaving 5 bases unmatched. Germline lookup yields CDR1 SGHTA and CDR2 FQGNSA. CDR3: CASSRQGVLPQHF. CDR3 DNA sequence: TGTGCCAGCAGCAGACAGGGGGTACTGCCCCAGCATTTT.